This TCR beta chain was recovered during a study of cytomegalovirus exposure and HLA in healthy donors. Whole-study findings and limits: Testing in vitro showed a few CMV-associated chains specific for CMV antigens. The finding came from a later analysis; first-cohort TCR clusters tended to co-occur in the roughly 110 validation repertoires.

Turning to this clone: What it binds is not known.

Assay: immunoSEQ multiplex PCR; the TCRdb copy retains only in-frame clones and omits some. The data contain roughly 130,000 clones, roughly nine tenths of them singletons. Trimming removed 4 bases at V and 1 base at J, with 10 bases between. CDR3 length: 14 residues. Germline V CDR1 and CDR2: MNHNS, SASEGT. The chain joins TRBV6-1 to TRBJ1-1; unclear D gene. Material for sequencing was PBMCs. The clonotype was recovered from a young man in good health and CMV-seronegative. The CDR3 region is CASSVHRGNTEAFF. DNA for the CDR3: TGTGCCAGCAGTGTACACCGGGGGAACACTGAAGCTTTCTTT.